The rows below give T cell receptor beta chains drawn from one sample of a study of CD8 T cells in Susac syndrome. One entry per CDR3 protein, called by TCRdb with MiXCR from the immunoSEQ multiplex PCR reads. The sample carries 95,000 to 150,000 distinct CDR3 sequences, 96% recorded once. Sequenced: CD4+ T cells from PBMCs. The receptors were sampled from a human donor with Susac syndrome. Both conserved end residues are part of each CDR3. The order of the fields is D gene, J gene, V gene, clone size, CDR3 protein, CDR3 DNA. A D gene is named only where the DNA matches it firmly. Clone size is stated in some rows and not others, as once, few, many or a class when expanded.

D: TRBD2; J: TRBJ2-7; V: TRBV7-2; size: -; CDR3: CASSSRAGSPNEQYF; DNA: TGTGCCAGCAGCTCCCGAGCGGGAAGTCCGAACGAGCAGTACTTC
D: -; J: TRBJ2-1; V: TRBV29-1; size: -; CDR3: CSVWTTLNEQFF; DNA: TGCAGCGTCTGGACTACACTTAATGAGCAGTTCTTC
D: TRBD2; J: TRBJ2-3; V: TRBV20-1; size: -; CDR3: CSPGSSGRDTQYF; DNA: TGCAGTCCCGGATCTAGCGGGAGAGATACGCAGTATTTT
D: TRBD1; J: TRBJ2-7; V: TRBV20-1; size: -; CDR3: CSAQRDSPYEQYF; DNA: TGCAGTGCTCAACGGGACAGTCCCTACGAGCAGTACTTC
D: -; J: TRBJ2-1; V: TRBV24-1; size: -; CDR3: CATRQGGNEQFF; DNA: TGTGCCACTCGACAGGGAGGGAATGAGCAGTTCTTC
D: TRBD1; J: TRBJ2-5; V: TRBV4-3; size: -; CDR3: CASSQDSGQGTQYF; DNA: TGCGCCAGCAGCCAAGATTCGGGACAGGGGACCCAGTACTTC
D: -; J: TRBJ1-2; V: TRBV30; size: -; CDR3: CAWTSGADAFGYTF; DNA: TGTGCCTGGACTTCGGGGGCCGATGCCTTTGGCTACACCTTC
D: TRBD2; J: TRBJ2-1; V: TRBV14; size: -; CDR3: CASSPENTSVLYNEQFF; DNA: TGTGCCAGCAGCCCAGAGAATACTAGCGTACTTTACAATGAGCAGTTCTTC
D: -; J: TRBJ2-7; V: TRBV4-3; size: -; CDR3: CASSPRYPPYEQYF; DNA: TGCGCCAGCAGTCCCAGGTACCCACCCTACGAGCAGTACTTC
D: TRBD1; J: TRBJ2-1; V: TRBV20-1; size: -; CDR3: CSARIPGQNLRQFF; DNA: TGCAGTGCTAGAATCCCGGGACAGAACCTTAGGCAGTTCTTC
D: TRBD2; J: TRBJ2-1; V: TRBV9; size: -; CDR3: CASSATTSGNYNEQFF; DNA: TGTGCCAGCAGCGCCACGACTAGCGGGAACTACAATGAGCAGTTCTTC
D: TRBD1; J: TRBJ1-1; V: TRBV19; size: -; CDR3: CASSWDSESNTEAFF; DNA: TGTGCCAGTAGTTGGGACAGCGAATCGAACACTGAAGCTTTCTTT
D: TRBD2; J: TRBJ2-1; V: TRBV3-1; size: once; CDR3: CASSQIVAGGYNEQFF; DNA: TGTGCCAGCAGCCAAATCGTAGCGGGAGGATACAATGAGCAGTTCTTC
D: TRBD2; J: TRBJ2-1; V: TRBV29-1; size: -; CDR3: CSVAGTSVFNEQFF; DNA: TGCAGCGTGGCCGGGACTAGCGTTTTTAATGAGCAGTTCTTC
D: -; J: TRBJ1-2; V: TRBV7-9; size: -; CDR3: CASSLGQPDGYTF; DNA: TGTGCCAGCAGCTTAGGACAGCCGGATGGCTACACCTTC
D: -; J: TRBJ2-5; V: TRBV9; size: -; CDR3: CASSVGLANQETQYF; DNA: TGTGCCAGCAGCGTAGGCCTAGCGAACCAAGAGACCCAGTACTTC
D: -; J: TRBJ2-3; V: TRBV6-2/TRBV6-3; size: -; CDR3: CASARDSTDTQYF; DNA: TGTGCCAGCGCCAGGGACAGCACAGATACGCAGTATTTT
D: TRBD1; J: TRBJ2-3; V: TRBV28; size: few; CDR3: CASSLPQGADTQYF; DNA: TGTGCCAGCAGTCTACCCCAGGGGGCAGATACGCAGTATTTT
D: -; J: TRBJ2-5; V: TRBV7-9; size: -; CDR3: CASSQKETQYF; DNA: TGTGCCAGCAGCCAGAAAGAGACCCAGTACTTC
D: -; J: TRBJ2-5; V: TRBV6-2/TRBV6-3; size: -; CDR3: CASIMEGRQETQYF; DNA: TGTGCCAGCATCATGGAGGGGAGACAAGAGACCCAGTACTTC
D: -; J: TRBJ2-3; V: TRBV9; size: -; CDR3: CASSVEDTQYF; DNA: TGTGCCAGCAGCGTAGAAGATACGCAGTATTTT
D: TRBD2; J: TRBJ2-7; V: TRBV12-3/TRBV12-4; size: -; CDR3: CASRAINPGLANSQQYF; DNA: TGTGCCAGCAGAGCAATCAACCCGGGACTAGCGAACTCACAGCAGTACTTC
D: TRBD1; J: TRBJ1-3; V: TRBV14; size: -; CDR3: CASSPVTGVTGNTIYF; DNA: TGTGCCAGCAGCCCTGTGACAGGGGTAACTGGAAACACCATATATTTT
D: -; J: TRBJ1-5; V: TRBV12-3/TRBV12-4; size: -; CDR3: CASSTRGRGNQPQHF; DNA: TGTGCCAGCAGCACCCGGGGGAGGGGGAATCAGCCCCAGCATTTT
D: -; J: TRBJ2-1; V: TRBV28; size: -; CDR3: CASSLPPAQFRNNEQFF; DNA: TGTGCCAGCAGTTTGCCGCCAGCCCAGTTTCGTAACAATGAGCAGTTCTTC
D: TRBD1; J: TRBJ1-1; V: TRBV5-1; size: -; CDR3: CASSWNQGTAMNTEAFF; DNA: TGCGCCAGCAGCTGGAACCAAGGGACAGCCATGAACACTGAAGCTTTCTTT
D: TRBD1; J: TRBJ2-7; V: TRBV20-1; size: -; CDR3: CSATWTGTYEQYF; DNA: TGCAGTGCAACTTGGACAGGGACCTACGAGCAGTACTTC
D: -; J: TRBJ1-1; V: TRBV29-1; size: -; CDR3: CSTEQGGGTEAFF; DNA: TGCAGCACAGAACAGGGAGGTGGCACTGAAGCTTTCTTT
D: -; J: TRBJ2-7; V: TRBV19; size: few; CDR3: CASSTRDGHYEQYF; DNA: TGTGCCAGTAGTACCCGGGACGGCCACTACGAGCAGTACTTC
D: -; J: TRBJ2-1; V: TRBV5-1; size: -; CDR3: CASSLDSPSYNEQFF; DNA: TGCGCCAGCAGCTTGGACTCCCCTTCCTACAATGAGCAGTTCTTC
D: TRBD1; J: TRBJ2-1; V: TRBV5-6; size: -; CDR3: CASSGLGTGKLNEQFF; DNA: TGTGCCAGCAGCGGCCTAGGGACAGGGAAACTGAATGAGCAGTTCTTC
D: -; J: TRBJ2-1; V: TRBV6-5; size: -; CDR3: CASRLLIAAVGEQFF; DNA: TGTGCCAGCAGACTCCTAATAGCGGCGGTCGGCGAGCAGTTCTTC
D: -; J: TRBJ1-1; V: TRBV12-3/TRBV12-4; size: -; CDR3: CASSFGGPNTEAFF; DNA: TGTGCCAGCAGTTTTGGGGGCCCGAACACTGAAGCTTTCTTT
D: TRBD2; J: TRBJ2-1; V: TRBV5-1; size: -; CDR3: CASSLEGLAGEQFF; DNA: TGCGCCAGCAGCTTGGAGGGACTAGCAGGGGAGCAGTTCTTC
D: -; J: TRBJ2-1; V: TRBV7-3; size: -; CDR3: CASSLTDNNEQFF; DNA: TGTGCCAGCAGCTTGACAGATAACAATGAGCAGTTCTTC
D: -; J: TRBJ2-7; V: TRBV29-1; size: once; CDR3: CSVEDRDEQYF; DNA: TGCAGCGTTGAAGATCGTGACGAGCAGTACTTC
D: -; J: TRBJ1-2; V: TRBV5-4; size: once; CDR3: CASSWAGNYGYTF; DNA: TGTGCCAGCAGCTGGGCAGGGAACTATGGCTACACCTTC
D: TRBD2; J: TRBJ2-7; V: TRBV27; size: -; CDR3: CASRARASGLYEQYF; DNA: TGTGCCAGCCGAGCTCGGGCTAGCGGACTCTACGAGCAGTACTTC
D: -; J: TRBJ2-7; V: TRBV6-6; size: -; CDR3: CASSFRTESYEQYF; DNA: TGTGCCAGCAGTTTTAGGACTGAGAGCTACGAGCAGTACTTC
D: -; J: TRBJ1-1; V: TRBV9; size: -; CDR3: CASSVVTDMNTEAFF; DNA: TGTGCCAGCAGCGTAGTGACCGACATGAACACTGAAGCTTTCTTT
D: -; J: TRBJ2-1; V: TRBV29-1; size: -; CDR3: CSVLRDTYNEQFF; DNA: TGCAGCGTTTTGAGGGATACCTACAATGAGCAGTTCTTC
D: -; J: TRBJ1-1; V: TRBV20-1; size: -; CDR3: CSARDPPGTEAFF; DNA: TGCAGTGCTAGAGACCCCCCGGGCACTGAAGCTTTCTTT